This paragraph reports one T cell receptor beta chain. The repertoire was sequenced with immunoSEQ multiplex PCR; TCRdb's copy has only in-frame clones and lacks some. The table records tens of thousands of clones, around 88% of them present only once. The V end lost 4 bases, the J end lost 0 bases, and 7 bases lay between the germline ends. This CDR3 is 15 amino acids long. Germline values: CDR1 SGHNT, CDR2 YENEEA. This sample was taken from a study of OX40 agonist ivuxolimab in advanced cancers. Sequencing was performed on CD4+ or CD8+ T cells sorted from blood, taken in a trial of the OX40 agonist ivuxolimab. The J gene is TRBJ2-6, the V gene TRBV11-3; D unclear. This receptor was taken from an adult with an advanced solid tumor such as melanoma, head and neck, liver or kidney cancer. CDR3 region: CASSSLVSGANVLTF. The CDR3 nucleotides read TGTGCCAGCAGCTCACTGGTCTCTGGGGCCAACGTCCTGACTTTC.